This is a list of T cell receptor beta chains from one sample in a study of cytomegalovirus exposure and HLA in healthy donors. Repertoires were generated with immunoSEQ multiplex PCR, while TCRdb's copy carries only in-frame clones and drops some. Of about 160,000 clones detected, 95% to 96% appear once; the ten largest clones hold 0.8% to 0.95%. The sample was PBMCs. Receptors originate from a young woman in good health and CMV-seronegative. Each CDR3 is given with its conserved first and last residue. The D gene is left open where the match is weak. The listing skips clone size in some rows; elsewhere it reads once, few, many or a size class.

V	size	J	D	CDR3	DNA
TRBV27	-	TRBJ2-7	TRBD2	CASSNWTSGHLVEQYF	TGTGCCAGCAGCAACTGGACTAGCGGGCACCTAGTGGAGCAGTACTTC
TRBV5-6	-	TRBJ2-7	TRBD2	CASMGLAAYEQYF	TGTGCCAGCATGGGACTAGCCGCCTACGAGCAGTACTTC
TRBV5-6	-	TRBJ2-4	TRBD1	CASSHRGQAKNIQYF	TGTGCCAGCAGCCACCGGGGACAGGCCAAAAACATTCAGTACTTC
TRBV14	-	TRBJ1-6	-	CASSPRGLLNSPLHF	TGTGCCAGCAGCCCCCGGGGTTTGCTGAATTCACCCCTCCACTTT
TRBV5-6	-	TRBJ2-7	-	CASSLGQAAYEQYF	TGTGCCAGCAGCTTGGGACAGGCCGCCTACGAGCAGTACTTC
TRBV5-6	-	TRBJ2-3	TRBD1	CASSLSRQGADTQYF	TGTGCCAGCAGCTTGTCCCGCCAGGGGGCGGATACGCAGTATTTT
TRBV10-3	-	TRBJ2-7	-	CAISESMGGVYEQYF	TGTGCCATCAGTGAGTCAATGGGGGGAGTCTACGAGCAGTACTTC
TRBV13	once	TRBJ1-1	-	CASSLGRGTEAFF	TGTGCCAGCAGCTTAGGGAGAGGCACTGAAGCTTTCTTT
TRBV18	-	TRBJ1-1	-	CASSPSPGQNTEAFF	TGTGCCAGCTCACCTTCTCCGGGACAGAACACTGAAGCTTTCTTT
TRBV4-3	-	TRBJ1-6	TRBD1	CASSQEFADRGSPLHF	TGCGCCAGCAGCCAAGAGTTCGCGGACAGGGGTTCACCCCTCCACTTT
TRBV15	-	TRBJ2-2	TRBD2	CATSRGGGGPSGELFF	TGTGCCACCAGCAGAGGTGGCGGGGGGCCGAGCGGGGAGCTGTTTTTT
TRBV29-1	once	TRBJ2-3	-	CSVEDGGTEDTQYF	TGCAGCGTTGAAGACGGAGGGACAGAAGATACGCAGTATTTT
TRBV6-5	-	TRBJ1-2	TRBD1	CASGLNGGQHYGYTF	TGTGCCAGCGGCTTAAACGGGGGACAGCATTATGGCTACACCTTC
TRBV4-1	-	TRBJ2-7	-	CASSQEQAYEQYF	TGCGCCAGCAGCCAAGAACAGGCCTACGAGCAGTACTTC
TRBV18	-	TRBJ1-1	-	CASSPGADRNTEAFF	TGTGCCAGCTCACCAGGAGCTGACAGGAACACTGAAGCTTTCTTT
TRBV19	-	TRBJ2-3	-	CASTGLSDGSDSDTQYF	TGTGCCAGTACCGGACTAAGTGATGGGAGCGACTCAGATACGCAGTATTTT
TRBV6-5	-	TRBJ1-5	-	CASSPSRQQPQHF	TGTGCCAGCAGTCCTTCCCGACAGCAGCCCCAGCATTTT
TRBV4-1	-	TRBJ1-1	-	CASSRQGIGTEAFF	TGCGCCAGCAGCCGGCAGGGAATCGGGACTGAAGCTTTCTTT
TRBV19	few	TRBJ1-2	TRBD1	CATRDRDNYGYTF	TGTGCAACCCGGGACAGGGATAACTATGGCTACACCTTC
TRBV7-2	-	TRBJ2-7	TRBD1	CASSLDRGAYEQYF	TGTGCCAGCAGCTTGGACAGGGGGGCTTACGAGCAGTACTTC
TRBV6-5	-	TRBJ1-6	TRBD1	CASSYSRQGARSPLHF	TGTGCCAGCAGTTACTCGAGGCAGGGGGCTCGTTCACCCCTCCACTTT
TRBV2	-	TRBJ1-3	TRBD1	CASNKQGPGNTIYF	TGTGCCAGCAATAAACAGGGGCCTGGAAACACCATATATTTT
TRBV27	-	TRBJ2-5	TRBD1	CASSSARDRVRPQETQYF	TGTGCCAGCAGTTCGGCCCGGGACAGAGTGAGACCCCAAGAGACCCAGTACTTC
TRBV11-1	-	TRBJ2-1	TRBD1	CASSLVWRGQGSEQFF	TGTGCCAGCAGCTTAGTTTGGAGGGGACAGGGGAGTGAGCAGTTCTTC
TRBV2	-	TRBJ1-2	TRBD1	CASREGTGGVGYTF	TGTGCCAGCAGAGAAGGGACAGGGGGGGTTGGCTACACCTTC
TRBV4-2	-	TRBJ2-5	-	CASSQEGGGPKTQYF	TGTGCCAGCAGCCAGGAAGGGGGGGGCCCAAAGACCCAGTACTTC
TRBV5-6	-	TRBJ2-7	-	CASSPAPTGRGSYEQYF	TGTGCCAGCAGCCCGGCCCCTACAGGGAGAGGCTCCTACGAGCAGTACTTC
TRBV19	-	TRBJ1-1	TRBD1	CASSPYPGQGNTEAFF	TGTGCCAGTAGTCCCTACCCGGGACAGGGGAACACTGAAGCTTTCTTT
TRBV5-1	-	TRBJ1-4	TRBD1	CASSLGPGQGEKLFF	TGCGCCAGCAGCTTGGGGCCGGGACAGGGTGAAAAACTGTTTTTT
TRBV5-6	-	TRBJ2-3	-	CASSLWSGTQYF	TGTGCCAGCAGCTTGTGGAGTGGGACGCAGTATTTT
TRBV10-1	-	TRBJ1-5	TRBD1	CASSEDPQGAGQPQHF	TGCGCCAGCAGTGAAGACCCCCAGGGGGCAGGTCAGCCCCAGCATTTT
TRBV18	-	TRBJ1-1	-	CASSPLRGTEAFF	TGTGCCAGCTCACCACTTAGGGGCACTGAAGCTTTCTTT
TRBV6-1	-	TRBJ2-1	TRBD2	CASRTSGGNEQFF	TGTGCCAGCAGGACTAGCGGGGGAAATGAGCAGTTCTTC
TRBV5-6	-	TRBJ2-5	-	CASSLEPETQYF	TGTGCCAGCAGCTTGGAGCCGGAGACCCAGTACTTC
TRBV7-3	-	TRBJ2-2	TRBD2	CASSLGAGVNTGELFF	TGTGCCAGCAGCTTAGGGGCGGGGGTCAACACCGGGGAGCTGTTTTTT
TRBV19	-	TRBJ1-2	-	CASSTRTGNYGYTF	TGTGCCAGTAGTACCCGGACGGGGAACTATGGCTACACCTTC
TRBV7-2	-	TRBJ2-1	TRBD2	CASSLATGSGVEQFF	TGTGCCAGCAGCTTAGCCACCGGGAGCGGGGTTGAGCAGTTCTTC
TRBV6-5	-	TRBJ2-2	-	CASSYSQANTGELFF	TGTGCCAGCAGTTACTCGCAGGCGAACACCGGGGAGCTGTTTTTT
TRBV15	-	TRBJ1-2	-	CATSIAPLATSGYTF	TGTGCCACCAGCATCGCCCCCCTTGCTACTAGTGGCTACACCTTC
TRBV9	-	TRBJ2-2	TRBD2	CASSGSGGGWTGELFF	TGTGCCAGCAGCGGTAGCGGGGGGGGATGGACCGGGGAGCTGTTTTTT